This TCR beta chain was captured by sequencing in a study of cytomegalovirus exposure and HLA in healthy donors. A note on this clone: No antigen is known for it.

The PCR made use of 60 Vbeta and 13 Jbeta primers. Here immunoSEQ multiplex PCR was the method, and the copy in TCRdb shows in-frame clones only, minus some. The sample records around 170,000 clones, about 80% being singletons. Points from the study as a whole: The study put 150 to 200 TCR beta chains on its list as cytomegalovirus-associated.

The sequence derives from a woman aged 45-65 years in good health and CMV-seropositive. Input material: PBMCs.

CDR3 region: CSAAGHEKLFF. Here the CDR3 DNA reads TGCAGTGCCGCGGGTCATGAAAAACTGTTTTTT. The J gene is TRBJ1-4, the V gene TRBV20-1; D gene ambiguous. V lost 6 bases and J 6 bases, leaving 8 bases between the germline ends. This CDR3 region has 11 residues. The germline V gene has CDR1 DFQATT and CDR2 SNEGSKA (reference sequence).